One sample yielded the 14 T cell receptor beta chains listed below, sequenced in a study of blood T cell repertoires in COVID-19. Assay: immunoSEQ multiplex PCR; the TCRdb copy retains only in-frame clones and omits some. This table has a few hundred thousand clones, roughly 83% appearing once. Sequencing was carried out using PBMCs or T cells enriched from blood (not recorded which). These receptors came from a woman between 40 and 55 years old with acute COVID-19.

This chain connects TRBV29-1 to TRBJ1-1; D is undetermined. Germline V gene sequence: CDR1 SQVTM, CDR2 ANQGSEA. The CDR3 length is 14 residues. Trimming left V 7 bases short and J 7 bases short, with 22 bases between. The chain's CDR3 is CSAKTSTRQDEAFF. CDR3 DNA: TGCAGCGCAAAGACGTCGACTCGTCAAGATGAAGCTTTCTTT.

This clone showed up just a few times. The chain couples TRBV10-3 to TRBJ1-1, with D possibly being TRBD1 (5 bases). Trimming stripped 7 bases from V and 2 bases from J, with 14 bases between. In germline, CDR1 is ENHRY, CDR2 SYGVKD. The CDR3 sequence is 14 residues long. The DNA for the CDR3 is TGTGCCATCACCCCCCTGGGGGGAAACACTGAAGCTTTCTTT. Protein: CAITPLGGNTEAFF.

CDR3 DNA sequence: TGCGCCAGCAGCCGTGACAGGGGGACCAACGAGCAGTACTTC. Protein sequence: CASSRDRGTNEQYF. The chain carries TRBV5-1 and TRBJ2-7, with 9 bases fitting TRBD1. The CDR3 has 14 amino acids. Germline lookup yields CDR1 SGHRS and CDR2 YFSETQ. V was pared by 4 bases and J by 5 bases, with 7 bases of the junction left unmatched. Complete variable domain (other parts from reference TRBV5-1 and TRBJ2-7): KAGVTQTPRYLIKTRGQQVTLSCSPISGHRSVSWYQQTPGQGLQFLFEYFSETQRNKGNFPGRFSGRQFSNSRSEMNVSTLELGDSALYLCASSRDRGTNEQYFGPGTRLTVT.

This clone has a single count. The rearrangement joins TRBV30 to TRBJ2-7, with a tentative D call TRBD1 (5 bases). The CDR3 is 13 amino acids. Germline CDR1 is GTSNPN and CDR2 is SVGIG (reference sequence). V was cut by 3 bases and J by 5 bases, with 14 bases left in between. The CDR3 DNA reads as TGTGCCTGGAGCCTGGCAGGGATCCACGAGCAGTACTTC. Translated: CAWSLAGIHEQYF. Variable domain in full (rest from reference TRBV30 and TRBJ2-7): SQTIHQWPATLVQPVGSPLSLECTVEGTSNPNLYWYRQAAGRGLQLLFYSVGIGQISSEVPQNLSASRPQDRQFILSSKKLLLSDSGFYLCAWSLAGIHEQYFGPGTRLTVT.

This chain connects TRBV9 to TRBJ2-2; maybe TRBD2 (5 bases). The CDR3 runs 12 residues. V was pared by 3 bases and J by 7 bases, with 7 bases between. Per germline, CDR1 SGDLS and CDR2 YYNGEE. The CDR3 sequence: CASSDEGGELFF. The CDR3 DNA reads TGTGCCAGCAGCGATGAGGGCGGGGAGCTGTTTTTT.

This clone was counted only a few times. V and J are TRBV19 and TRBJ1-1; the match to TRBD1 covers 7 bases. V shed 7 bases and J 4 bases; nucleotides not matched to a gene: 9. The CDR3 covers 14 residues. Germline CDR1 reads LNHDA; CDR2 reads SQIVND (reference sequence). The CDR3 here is CASNRRGRSTEAFF. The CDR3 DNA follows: TGTGCCAGTAATCGGAGGGGGCGGAGCACTGAAGCTTTCTTT.

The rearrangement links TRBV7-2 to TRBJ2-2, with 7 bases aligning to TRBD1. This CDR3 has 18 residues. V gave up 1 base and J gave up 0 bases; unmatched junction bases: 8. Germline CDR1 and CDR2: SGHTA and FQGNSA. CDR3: CASSLVSTGTANTGELFF. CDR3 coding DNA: TGTGCCAGCAGCTTAGTGTCCACTGGGACAGCGAACACCGGGGAGCTGTTTTTT.

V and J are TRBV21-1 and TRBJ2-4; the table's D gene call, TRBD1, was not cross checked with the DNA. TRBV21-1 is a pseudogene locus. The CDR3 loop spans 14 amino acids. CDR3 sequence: CASSKLNRDDIQYF. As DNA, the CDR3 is TGTGCCAGCAGCAAATTGAACAGGGACGACATTCAGTACTTC.

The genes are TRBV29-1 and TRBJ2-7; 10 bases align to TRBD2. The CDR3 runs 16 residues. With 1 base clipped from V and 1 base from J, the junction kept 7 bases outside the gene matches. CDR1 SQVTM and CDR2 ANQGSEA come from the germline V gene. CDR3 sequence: CSVEGGTSGDSYEQYF. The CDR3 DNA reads TGCAGCGTTGAAGGCGGTACTAGCGGGGATTCCTACGAGCAGTACTTC.

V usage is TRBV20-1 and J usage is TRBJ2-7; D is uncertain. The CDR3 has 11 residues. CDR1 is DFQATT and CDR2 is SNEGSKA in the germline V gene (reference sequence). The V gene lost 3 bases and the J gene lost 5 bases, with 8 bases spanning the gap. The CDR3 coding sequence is TGCAGTGCTAGTTTAGTTAACGAGCAGTACTTC. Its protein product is CSASLVNEQYF.

This CDR3 is CASSPGTASTDTQYF. In DNA form, the CDR3 reads TGTGCCAGCAGCCCTGGGACAGCCAGCACAGATACGCAGTATTTT. The chain combines TRBV5-8 with TRBJ2-3, with 7 bases matching TRBD1. The V segment lost 4 bases and the J segment 0 bases; nucleotides outside the gene matches: 5. There are 15 residues in the CDR3. The germline V gene has CDR1 SGHTS and CDR2 YDEGEE.

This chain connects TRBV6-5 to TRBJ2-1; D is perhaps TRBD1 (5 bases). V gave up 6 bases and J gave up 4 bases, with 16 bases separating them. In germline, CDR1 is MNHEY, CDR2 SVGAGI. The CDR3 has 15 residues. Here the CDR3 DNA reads TGTGCCAGCAGCTCCTACGCCGACAGATACAATGAGCAGTTCTTC. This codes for CASSSYADRYNEQFF.

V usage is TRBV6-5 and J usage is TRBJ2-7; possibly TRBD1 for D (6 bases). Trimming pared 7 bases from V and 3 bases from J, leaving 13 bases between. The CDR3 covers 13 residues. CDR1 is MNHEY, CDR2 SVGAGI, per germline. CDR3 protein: CASTWTAYYEQYF. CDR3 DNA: TGTGCCAGCACCTGGACAGCCTACTACGAGCAGTACTTC.

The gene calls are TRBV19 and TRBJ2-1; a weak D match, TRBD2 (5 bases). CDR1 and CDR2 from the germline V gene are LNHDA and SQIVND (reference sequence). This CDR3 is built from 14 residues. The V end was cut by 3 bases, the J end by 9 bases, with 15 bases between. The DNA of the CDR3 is TGTGCCAGTAGTATCGGACTCTCCCAGCCTGAGCAGTTCTTC. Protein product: CASSIGLSQPEQFF.